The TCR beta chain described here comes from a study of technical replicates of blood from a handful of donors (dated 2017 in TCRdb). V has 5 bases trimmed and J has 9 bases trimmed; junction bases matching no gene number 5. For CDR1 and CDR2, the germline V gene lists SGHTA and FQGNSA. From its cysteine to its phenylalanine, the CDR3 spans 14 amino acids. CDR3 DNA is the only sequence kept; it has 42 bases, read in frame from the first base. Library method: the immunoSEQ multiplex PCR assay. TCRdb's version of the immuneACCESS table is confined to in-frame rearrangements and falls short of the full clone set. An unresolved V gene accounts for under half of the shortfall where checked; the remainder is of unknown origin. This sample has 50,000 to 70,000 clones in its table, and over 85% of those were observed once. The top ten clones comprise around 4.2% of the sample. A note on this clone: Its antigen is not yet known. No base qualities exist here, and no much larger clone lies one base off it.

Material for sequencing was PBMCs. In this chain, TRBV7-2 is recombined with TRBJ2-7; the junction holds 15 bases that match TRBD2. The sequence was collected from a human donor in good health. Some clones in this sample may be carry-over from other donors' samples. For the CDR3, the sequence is CASSQGTSGGRQYF. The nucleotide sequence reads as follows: TGTGCCAGCAGCCAGGGGACTAGCGGGGGGCGGCAGTACTTC.